Here is one T cell receptor (beta chain) with its context. Its specificity is unknown. This specimen belongs to a study of graft-versus-host responses after intestinal transplantation. Study in general: All of the recipients had induction that used anti-thymocyte globulin, then tacrolimus and steroids for about 3 years.

This table comes from immunoSEQ multiplex PCR, and its TCRdb copy is limited to in-frame clones, with some not included. The sample holds approximately 78,000 clones, roughly 84% seen once. Findings of the study overall: Clonal ratios of graft-versus-host to host-versus-graft in allografts were high for patients exhibiting graft-donor T cell macrochimerism. Recipient bone marrow held GvH clones, some seen earlier in ileum or blood.

This CDR3 has 14 residues. CDR1 and CDR2 (germline): SGHTS, YDEGEE. V lost 0 bases and J 4 bases, leaving 10 bases between the germline ends. The sample in question was unstimulated CD8+ T cells sorted from spleen or lymph node cells, obtained before transplant. The chain employs TRBV5-8 and TRBJ1-1; no firm D call. This TCR was sampled from a human donor who was the organ donor for an intestinal transplant. CDR3 protein: CASSLVPGGTEAFF. CDR3 DNA sequence: TGTGCCAGCAGCTTGGTTCCGGGTGGCACTGAAGCTTTCTTT.